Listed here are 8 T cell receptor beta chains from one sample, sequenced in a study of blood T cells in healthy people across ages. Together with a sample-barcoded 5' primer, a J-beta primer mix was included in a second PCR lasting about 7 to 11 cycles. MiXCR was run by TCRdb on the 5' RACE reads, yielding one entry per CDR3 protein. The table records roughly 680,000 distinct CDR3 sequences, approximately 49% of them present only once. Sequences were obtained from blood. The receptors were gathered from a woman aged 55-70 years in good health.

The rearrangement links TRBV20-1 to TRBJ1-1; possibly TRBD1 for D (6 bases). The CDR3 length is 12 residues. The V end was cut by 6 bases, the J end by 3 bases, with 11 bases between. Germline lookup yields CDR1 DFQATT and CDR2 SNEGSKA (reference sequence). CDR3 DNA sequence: TGCAGTGCAAGGACAGCGGACACTGAAGCTTTCTTT. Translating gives CSARTADTEAFF.

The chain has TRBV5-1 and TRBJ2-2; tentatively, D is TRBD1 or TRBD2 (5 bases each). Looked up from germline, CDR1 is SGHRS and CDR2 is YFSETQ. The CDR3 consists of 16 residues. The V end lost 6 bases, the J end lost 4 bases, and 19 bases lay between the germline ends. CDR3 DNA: TGCGCCAGCACTGAACCAGGGACGGGTGGCACCGGGGAGCTGTTTTTT. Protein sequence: CASTEPGTGGTGELFF. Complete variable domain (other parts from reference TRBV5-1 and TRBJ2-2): KAGVTQTPRYLIKTRGQQVTLSCSPISGHRSVSWYQQTPGQGLQFLFEYFSETQRNKGNFPGRFSGRQFSNSRSEMNVSTLELGDSALYLCASTEPGTGGTGELFFGEGSRLTVL.

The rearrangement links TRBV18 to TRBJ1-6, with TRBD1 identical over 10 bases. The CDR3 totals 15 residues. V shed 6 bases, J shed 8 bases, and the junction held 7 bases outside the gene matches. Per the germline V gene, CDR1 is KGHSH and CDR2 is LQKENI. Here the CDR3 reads CASSQTGGVDSPLHF. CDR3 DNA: TGTGCCAGCTCTCAGACAGGGGGCGTCGATTCACCCCTCCACTTT. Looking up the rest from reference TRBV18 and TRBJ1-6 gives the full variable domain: NAGVMQNPRHLVRRRGQEARLRCSPMKGHSHVYWYRQLPEEGLKFMVYLQKENIIDESGMPKERFSAEFPKEGPSILRIQQVVRGDSAAYFCASSQTGGVDSPLHFGNGTRLTVT.

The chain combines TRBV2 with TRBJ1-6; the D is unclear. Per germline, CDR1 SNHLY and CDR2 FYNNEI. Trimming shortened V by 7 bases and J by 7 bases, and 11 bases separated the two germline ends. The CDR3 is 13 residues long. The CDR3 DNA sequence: TGTGCCAGCATTACAGACGGCAATTCACCCCTCCACTTT. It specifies CASITDGNSPLHF.

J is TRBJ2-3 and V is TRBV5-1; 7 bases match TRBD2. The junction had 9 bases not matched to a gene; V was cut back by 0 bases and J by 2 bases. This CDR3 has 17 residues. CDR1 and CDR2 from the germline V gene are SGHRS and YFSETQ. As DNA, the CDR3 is TGCGCCAGCAGCTTGGTGACTAGCACCTTTAACACAGATACGCAGTATTTT. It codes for CASSLVTSTFNTDTQYF.

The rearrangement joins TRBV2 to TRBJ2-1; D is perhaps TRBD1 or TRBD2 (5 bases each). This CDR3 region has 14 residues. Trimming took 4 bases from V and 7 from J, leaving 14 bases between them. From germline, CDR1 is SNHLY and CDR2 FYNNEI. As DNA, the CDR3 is TGTGCCAGCAGTGCGTTACTAGGGGTAAATGAGCAGTTCTTC. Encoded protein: CASSALLGVNEQFF.

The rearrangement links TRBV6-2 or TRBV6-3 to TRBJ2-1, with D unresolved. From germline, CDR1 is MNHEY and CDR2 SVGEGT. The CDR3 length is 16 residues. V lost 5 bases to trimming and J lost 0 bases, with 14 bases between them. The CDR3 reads CASSTMSASSYNEQFF. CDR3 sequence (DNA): TGTGCCAGCAGTACAATGTCGGCGAGCTCCTACAATGAGCAGTTCTTC.

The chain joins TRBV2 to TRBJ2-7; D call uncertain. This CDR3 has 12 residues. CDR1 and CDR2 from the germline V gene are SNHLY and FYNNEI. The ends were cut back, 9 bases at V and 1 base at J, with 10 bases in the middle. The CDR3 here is CARGGRSYEQYF. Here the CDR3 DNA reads TGTGCCAGGGGTGGCAGATCCTACGAGCAGTACTTC.